The subject of this entry is one T cell receptor (beta chain). As originally analysed: How many nucleated cells were present was estimated from reference gene primer amplification. Profiled with immunoSEQ multiplex PCR; TCRdb holds only in-frame clones, not every one. The DNA gave D and trimming, while V, J and clone size come from that table. The sample lists tens of thousands of clones; 65% to 90% were seen once. Germline CDR1 and CDR2: LNHDA and SQIVND (reference sequence). V dropped 3 bases and J dropped 5 bases, with 10 bases sitting between them. The CDR3 spans 14 residues. This entry belongs to a study of blood T cell repertoires in COVID-19. About the research overall: There were acute and convalescent COVID-19 samples, and they came from the United States, Italy and Spain. PBMCs, B-cell-depleted T cells, or T cells were the source of the cDNA or gDNA that made up the material.

V is TRBV19 and J is TRBJ1-4; TRBD1 might be the D (6 bases). The sample consisted of peripheral blood. The receptor comes from an elderly man with acute or convalescent COVID-19. Here the CDR3 DNA reads TGTGCCAGTAGTATCCGGGACACAAATGAAAAACTGTTTTTT. Protein: CASSIRDTNEKLFF.